This T cell receptor beta chain was documented in a study of shared clonotypes between healthy human individuals (TCRdb year 2020). Looking at the study overall: The cohort included a few men and a couple of women between 18 and 49 years of age. To estimate repertoire size and how much clonotype sharing occurs between individuals, the study deeply sequenced the blood TCR repertoires of several healthy adults. For each donor, CD4 naive and CD4 memory were each given three plates, CD8 naive was given two plates, and CD8 memory was given one plate. To increase sequencing depth and limit assay-specific biases, TCR repertoire library preparation and sequencing were carried out by different laboratories using diverse techniques. Between about 0.8 and 9.5 billion PBMCs per donor were obtained by leukapheresis. Findings and caveats that apply to the study as a whole: Based on pairwise subsampling, the degree of clonotype sharing among donors was expected to be affected by sequencing depth. Clonotypes shared by all four sorted-subset donors showed higher generation probabilities than non-shared clonotypes. Across a few donors, roughly 5.1% of naive CD4, 3% to 4% of naive CD8, roughly 2.3% of memory CD4, and approximately 0.4% of memory CD8 clonotypes were shared. Naive subsets generally had larger estimated clonotype richness than memory subsets. Because the study included only a small number of donors, the genetic and exposure-history diversity represented was limited. Only blood was sampled, and tissue TCR repertoires likely differ from those in blood. Rarefaction of sorted-subset datasets indicated incomplete sequencing despite the large sequencing depth.

Using the deep immunoSEQ assay, TCR CDR3 regions were amplified from genomic DNA by multiplex PCR. For each cell subset, the extracted genomic DNA was distributed evenly across all wells of several immunoSEQ 96-well plates, and each plate served as one replicate. Each replicate PCR for sorted subsets received about 0.2 ug genomic DNA, equal to about 30,000 T cell genomes. The purified libraries were quantified using a Qubit 3.0 fluorometer, sized with a Bioanalyzer 2100, and then quantified again using the KAPA Library Quantification kit. Every immunoSEQ 96-well plate was sequenced on a dedicated single-read 150-cycle Illumina NextSeq 550 flow cell. The source study handled its data this way. The immunoSEQ output contained only junctional sequences without quality scores, so filtering could not match that applied to full-length reads. Sequences were annotated with PyIR, a Python wrapper for IgBLAST v1.9, using IMGT germline references to assign V/J genes and CDR3. Any read was removed if the V/J assignment was weak (E-value above 1e-6), the CDR3 was missing, or the read contained stop codons, out-of-frame junctions, or ambiguous translated residues. V3J clonotypes were defined as sequences sharing an identical inferred V gene, J gene, and CDR3 amino acid sequence. Percentage overlap between repertoires was calculated by dividing the number of shared unique clonotypes by the size of the smaller repertoire. Repertoire richness was assessed with RTK rarefaction, the Chao1 estimator, and Recon v2.1 estimates of unobserved clonotypes. For all TCRbeta clonotypes obtained by the gDNA method from four donors, generation probabilities were computed with OLGA. TCRdb provides this immuneACCESS table in a form limited to in-frame rearrangements. Some clones are lacking; in checked studies, under half of them reflect an unresolved V gene, and why the rest are absent is not known. That table is the source of V, J and clone size, and D and trimming were worked out from the DNA. Within this sample are 650,000 to 700,000 clones, with about 90% of them counted one time only. 30% to 35% of the sample is taken by the ten largest.

Donors were healthy HIV-negative adults with no recently reported acute infections or vaccinations. Every donor was a Caucasian adult living in Nashville, Tennessee, USA. The CD8 memory samples were a combination of magnetically selected CD45RO+ cells and CCR7-negative CD45RA+ effector memory (TemRA) cells. Blood was obtained by leukapheresis, after which PBMCs were separated by Ficoll-Histopaque density gradient centrifugation and cryopreserved in liquid nitrogen vapor phase. Analytical flow cytometry was used to check the purity and quantity of every magnetically sorted T cell population. Genomic DNA was isolated from each sorted fraction and quantified by UV absorbance on a Nanodrop 2000c. CDR1 is given as SGHVS and CDR2 as FQNEAQ, both from the germline V gene. Compared with germline, V lacks 4 bases and J lacks 3 bases; bases without a gene match: 10. Reading from cysteine to phenylalanine, the CDR3 counts 16 amino acids. Only the CDR3 part of the read is kept: 48 bases, read in frame from the first base.

Turning to this clone: What this receptor recognizes is not known. Qualities for individual bases were not recorded, and no much larger clone is one base off.

The chain uses TRBV7-8 and TRBJ2-7; 9 bases in between match TRBD2. This clonotype originated in a man aged 18 to 35 in good health. Some clones in this sample may be carry-over from other donors' samples. The sequenced material came from memory CD8+ T cells from PBMCs. The sample's cell subset or site label, decoded: CD45RO+ cells pooled with CCR7-negative TemRA cells. The CDR3 reads CASSSIGSAGGYEQYF. The base sequence is TGTGCCAGCAGCTCCATCGGGTCAGCGGGAGGCTACGAGCAGTACTTC. Where the CDR3 stops, the reference TRBV7-8 and TRBJ2-7 genes take over; the full variable domain is GAGVSQSPRYKVAKRGQDVALRCDPISGHVSLFWYQQALGQGPEFLTYFQNEAQLDKSGLPSDRFFAERPEGSVSTLKIQRTQQEDSAVYLCASSSIGSAGGYEQYFGPGTRLTVT.